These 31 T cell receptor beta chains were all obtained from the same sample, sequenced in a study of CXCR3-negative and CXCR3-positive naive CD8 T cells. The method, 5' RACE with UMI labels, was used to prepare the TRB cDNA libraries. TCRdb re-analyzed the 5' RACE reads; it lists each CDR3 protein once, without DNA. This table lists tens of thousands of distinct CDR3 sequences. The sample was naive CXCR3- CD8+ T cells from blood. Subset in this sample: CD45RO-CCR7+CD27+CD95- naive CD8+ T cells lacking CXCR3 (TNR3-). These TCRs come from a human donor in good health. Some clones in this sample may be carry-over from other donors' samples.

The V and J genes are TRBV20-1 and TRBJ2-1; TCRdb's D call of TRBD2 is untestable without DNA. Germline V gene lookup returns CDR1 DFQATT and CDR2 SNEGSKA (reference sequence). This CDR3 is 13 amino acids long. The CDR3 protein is CSARLAPYNEQFF.

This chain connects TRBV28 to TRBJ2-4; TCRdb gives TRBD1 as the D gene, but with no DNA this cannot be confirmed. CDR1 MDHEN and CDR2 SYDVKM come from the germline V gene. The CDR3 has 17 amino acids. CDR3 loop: CASAGDPAGVAKNIQYF.

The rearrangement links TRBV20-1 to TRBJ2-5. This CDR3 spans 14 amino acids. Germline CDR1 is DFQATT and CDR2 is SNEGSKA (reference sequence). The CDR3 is CSARSRHQQETQYF.

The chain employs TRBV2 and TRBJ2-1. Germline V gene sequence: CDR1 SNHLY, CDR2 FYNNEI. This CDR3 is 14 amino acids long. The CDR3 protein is CASSYRGSYNEQFF.

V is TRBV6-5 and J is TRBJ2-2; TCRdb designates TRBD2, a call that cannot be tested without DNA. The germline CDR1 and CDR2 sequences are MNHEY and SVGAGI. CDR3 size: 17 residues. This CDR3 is CASSSPGLAGSKGELFF.

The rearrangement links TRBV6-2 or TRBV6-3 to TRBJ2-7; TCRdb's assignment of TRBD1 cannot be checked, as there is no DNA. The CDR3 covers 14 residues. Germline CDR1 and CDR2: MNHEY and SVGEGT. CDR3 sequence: CASSVTGDSYEQYF.

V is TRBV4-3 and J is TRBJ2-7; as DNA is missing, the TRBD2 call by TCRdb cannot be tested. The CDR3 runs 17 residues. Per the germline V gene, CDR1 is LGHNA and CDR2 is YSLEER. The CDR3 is CASSQQVGVAGHYEQYF.

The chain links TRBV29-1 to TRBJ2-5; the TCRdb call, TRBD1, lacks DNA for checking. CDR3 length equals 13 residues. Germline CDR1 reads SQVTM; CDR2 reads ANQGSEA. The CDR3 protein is CSVETGYSETQYF.

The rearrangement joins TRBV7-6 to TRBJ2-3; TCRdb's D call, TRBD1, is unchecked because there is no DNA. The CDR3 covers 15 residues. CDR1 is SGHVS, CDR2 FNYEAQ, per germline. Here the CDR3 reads CASSLGTGGEDTQYF.

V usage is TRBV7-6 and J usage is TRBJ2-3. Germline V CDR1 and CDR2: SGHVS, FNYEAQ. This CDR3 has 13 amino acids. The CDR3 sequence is CASSPGWADTQYF. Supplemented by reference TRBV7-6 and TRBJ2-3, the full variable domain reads GAGVSQSPRYKVTKRGQDVALRCDPISGHVSLYWYRQALGQGPEFLTYFNYEAQQDKSGLPNDRFSAERPEGSISTLTIQRTEQRDSAMYRCASSPGWADTQYFGPGTRLTVL.

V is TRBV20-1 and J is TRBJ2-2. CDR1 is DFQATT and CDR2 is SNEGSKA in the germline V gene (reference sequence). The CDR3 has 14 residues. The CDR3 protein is CSARDRTNTGELFF.

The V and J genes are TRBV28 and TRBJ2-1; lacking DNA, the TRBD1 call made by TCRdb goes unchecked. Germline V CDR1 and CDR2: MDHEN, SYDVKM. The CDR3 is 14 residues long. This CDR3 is CASSPGTVYNEQFF. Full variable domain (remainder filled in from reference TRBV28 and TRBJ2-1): DVKVTQSSRYLVKRTGEKVFLECVQDMDHENMFWYRQDPGLGLRLIYFSYDVKMKEKGDIPEGYSVSREKKERFSLILESASTNQTSMYLCASSPGTVYNEQFFGPGTRLTVL.

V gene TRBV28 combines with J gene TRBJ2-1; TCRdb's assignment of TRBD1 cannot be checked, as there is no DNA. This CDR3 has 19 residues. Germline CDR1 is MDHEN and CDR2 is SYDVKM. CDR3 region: CASSLYGAAGGESYNEQFF.

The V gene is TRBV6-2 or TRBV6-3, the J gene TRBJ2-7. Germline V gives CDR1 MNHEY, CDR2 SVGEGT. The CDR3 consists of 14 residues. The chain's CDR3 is CASSQHRAPYEQYF.

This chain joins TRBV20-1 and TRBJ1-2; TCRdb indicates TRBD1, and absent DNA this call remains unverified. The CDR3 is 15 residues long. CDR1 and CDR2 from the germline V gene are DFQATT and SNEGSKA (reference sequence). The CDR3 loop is CSARGGTGDPYGYTF.

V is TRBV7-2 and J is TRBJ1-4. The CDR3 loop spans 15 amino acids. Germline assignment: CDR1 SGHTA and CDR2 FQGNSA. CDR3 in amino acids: CASSSGPATNEKLFF.

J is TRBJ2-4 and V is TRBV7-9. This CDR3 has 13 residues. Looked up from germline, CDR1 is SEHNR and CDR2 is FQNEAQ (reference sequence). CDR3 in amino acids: CASSLELVNIQYF.

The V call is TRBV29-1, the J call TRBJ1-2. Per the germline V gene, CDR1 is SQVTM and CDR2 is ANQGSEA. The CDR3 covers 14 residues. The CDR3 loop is CSVSVSGLPYGYTF.

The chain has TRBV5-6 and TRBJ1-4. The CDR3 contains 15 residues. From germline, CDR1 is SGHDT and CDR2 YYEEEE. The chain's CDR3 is CASRVFRSTNEKLFF. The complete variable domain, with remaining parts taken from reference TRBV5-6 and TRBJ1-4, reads DAGVTQSPTHLIKTRGQQVTLRCSPKSGHDTVSWYQQALGQGPQFIFQYYEEEERQRGNFPDRFSGHQFPNYSSELNVNALLLGDSALYLCASRVFRSTNEKLFFGSGTQLSVL.

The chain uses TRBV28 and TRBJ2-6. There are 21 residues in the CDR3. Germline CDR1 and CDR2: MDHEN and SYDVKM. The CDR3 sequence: CASSYHGVKYNLGPGANVLTF.

CDR3 residues: CASSLYSVRGFTGELFF. The rearrangement uses TRBV28 and TRBJ2-2. CDR3 length: 17 residues. Looked up from germline, CDR1 is MDHEN and CDR2 is SYDVKM.

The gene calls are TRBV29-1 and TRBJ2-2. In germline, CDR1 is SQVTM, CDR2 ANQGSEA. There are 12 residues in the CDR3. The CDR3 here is CSLRLNTGELFF.

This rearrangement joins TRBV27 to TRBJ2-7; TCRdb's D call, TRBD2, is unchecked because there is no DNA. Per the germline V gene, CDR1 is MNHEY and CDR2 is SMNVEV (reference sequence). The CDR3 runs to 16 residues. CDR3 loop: CASSRSPGTLSYEQYF.

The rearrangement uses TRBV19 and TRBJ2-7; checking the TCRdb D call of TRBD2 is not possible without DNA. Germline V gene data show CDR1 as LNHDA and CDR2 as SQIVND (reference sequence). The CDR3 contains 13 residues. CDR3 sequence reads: CASTSPPSDEQYF. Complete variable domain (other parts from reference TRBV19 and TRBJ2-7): DGGITQSPKYLFRKEGQNVTLSCEQNLNHDAMYWYRQDPGQGLRLIYYSQIVNDFQKGDIAEGYSVSREKKESFPLTVTSAQKNPTAFYLCASTSPPSDEQYFGPGTRLTVT.

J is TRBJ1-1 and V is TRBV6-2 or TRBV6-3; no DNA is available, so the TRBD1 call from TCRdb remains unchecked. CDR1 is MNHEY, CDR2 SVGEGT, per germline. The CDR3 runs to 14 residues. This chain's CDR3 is CASRKTGLNTEAFF.

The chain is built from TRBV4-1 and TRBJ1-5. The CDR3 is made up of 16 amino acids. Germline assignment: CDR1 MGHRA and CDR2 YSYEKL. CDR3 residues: CASSQDQAGGFQPQHF.

The CDR3 sequence: CASSLTSGLTDTQYF. This chain connects TRBV28 to TRBJ2-3; TCRdb gives TRBD2 as the D gene, but with no DNA this cannot be confirmed. This CDR3 comprises 15 residues. Germline V gives CDR1 MDHEN, CDR2 SYDVKM.

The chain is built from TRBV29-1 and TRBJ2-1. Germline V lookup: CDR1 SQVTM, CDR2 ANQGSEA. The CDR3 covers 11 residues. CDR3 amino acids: CSVGRYNEQFF.

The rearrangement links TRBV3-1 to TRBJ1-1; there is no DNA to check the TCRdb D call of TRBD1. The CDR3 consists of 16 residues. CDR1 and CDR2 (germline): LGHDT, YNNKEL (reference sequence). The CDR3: CASSRTIRTGSTEAFF.

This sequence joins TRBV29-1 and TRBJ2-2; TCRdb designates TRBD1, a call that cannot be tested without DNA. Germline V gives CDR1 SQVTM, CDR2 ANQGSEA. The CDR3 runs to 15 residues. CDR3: CSVVEVPGITGELFF.

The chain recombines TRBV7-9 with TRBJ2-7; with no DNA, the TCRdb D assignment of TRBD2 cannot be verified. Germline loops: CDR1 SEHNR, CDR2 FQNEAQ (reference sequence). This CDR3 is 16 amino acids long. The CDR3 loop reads CASSEPPGLAGDEQYF.